This T cell receptor beta chain was sequenced during a study of blood T cell repertoires in COVID-19. Study overall: From the United States, Italy and Spain came samples of acute and convalescent COVID-19. PBMCs, B-cell-depleted T cells, or T cells were the source of the cDNA or gDNA that made up the material.

The authors' processing: For nucleated cells, counts were estimated from reference gene primer amplification. This table comes from immunoSEQ multiplex PCR, and its TCRdb copy is limited to in-frame clones, with some not included. Clone size and the V and J calls come from that table; the DNA yielded D and trimming. The table shows about 260,000 clones, with about nine tenths occurring only once. V lost 5 bases, J lost 6 bases, and 12 bases lay in between. There are 14 residues in the CDR3. Germline V gives CDR1 SGHRS, CDR2 YFSETQ. This TCR came from a woman aged 35 to 49 with acute or convalescent COVID-19. The sample comprised peripheral blood. The chain is built from TRBV5-1 and TRBJ1-6; D gene uncertain. The CDR3 region has the DNA TGCGCCAGCAGTAGTCATCACCCTAATTCACCCCTCCACTTT. Encoded protein: CASSSHHPNSPLHF.